This TCR beta chain originates from a study of CXCR3-negative and CXCR3-positive naive CD8 T cells (dated by TCRdb to the late 2010s). At the level of the whole study: In total, approximately 130 million TRB reads were obtained, corresponding to roughly 1.5 +/- 0.3 million reads per library. Diversity and physicochemical repertoire analyses covered under twelve donors pooled from two independent experiments. The TRBV-TRBJ cluster analysis covered naive subsets from roughly five donors and memory cells from 3 donors.

Data came from a NextSeq 550. The Human TCR Profiling Kit (MiLaboratory) was used to make UMI-labeled 5' RACE TRB cDNA libraries. cDNA synthesis used the entire amount of extracted RNA, and PCR amplification then used the entire amount of cDNA produced. Libraries were prepared in parallel with an identical number of PCR cycles. The published analysis was carried out like this. With a requirement of at least two reads per UMI, MIGEC and MiXCR extracted about 50,000 +/- 10,000 unique UMI-labeled TRB cDNA molecules per library. On average, about 40,000 +/- 10,000 functional in-frame TRB CDR3 nucleotide clonotypes lacking stop codons were found per library. After each sample was downsampled to 5000 UMI-labeled TRB molecules, VDJtools was used to calculate diversity metrics such as normalized Shannon-Wiener and Chao1. VDJtools was used to calculate clonotype-size-weighted physicochemical properties of the central five CDR3 residues, namely interaction energy, strength, volume and Kidera factor 4. TCRdb reprocessed the reads and provides one entry for every CDR3 protein sequence; no DNA is given. TCRdb assigned the V and J calls; the authors' analysis was not used. Per the sample table, the count is some 130,000 distinct CDR3 sequences. The top ten clones comprise about 0.3% of the sample.

The study at large found these results: TRB CDR3s from CXCR3-positive naive cells showed higher hydrophobicity (lower Kidera factor 4), lower energy, and higher strength and volume indices than CXCR3-negative naive cells. Both naive subsets had comparably high repertoire diversity, while memory CD8+ T cells had much lower repertoire diversity. Surface CD5, linked to self-reactivity in mice, was comparable between naive subsets; TCR interaction strength was therefore also inferred from TRB CDR3 physicochemical properties. Naive CXCR3-negative and CXCR3-positive cells from the same donor showed similar TRBV-TRBJ usage, whereas memory cells showed distinct patterns. Freshly isolated PBMCs were used for most assays because CXCR3 expression partially decreased after cryopreservation.

Comments on this clonotype: Its target antigen remains unknown.

For each CD8+ T cell subset, flow sorting was done in triplicate, and about 300,000 cells per subset went directly into RLT lysis buffer. To exclude memory contaminants, naive CD8+ T cells were stringently defined as CD45RO-CCR7+CD27+CD95-. Standard density gradient centrifugation was used to isolate peripheral blood mononuclear cells from buffy coats. Naive CXCR3-negative and CXCR3-positive CD8+ T cells were flow-sorted using a FACSAria III. An RNeasy Mini Kit was used to extract total RNA from the sorted cells. Taken from the germline V gene, the CDR1 and CDR2 loops are MNHEY and SVGAGI. The CDR3 spans 12 residues, from the cysteine through the phenylalanine. No DNA is listed.

The TCR was taken from a human donor in good health. Some clones in this sample may be carry-over from other donors' samples. The chain is encoded by TRBV6-5 joined to TRBJ2-7; TCRdb reports TRBD1, a call that lacks DNA to check it against. Sample: naive CXCR3- CD8+ T cells from blood. The cell subset or site label, as the study defines it: CD45RO-CCR7+CD27+CD95- naive CD8+ T cells lacking CXCR3 (TNR3-). CDR3 reads: CASTGGAYEQYF.